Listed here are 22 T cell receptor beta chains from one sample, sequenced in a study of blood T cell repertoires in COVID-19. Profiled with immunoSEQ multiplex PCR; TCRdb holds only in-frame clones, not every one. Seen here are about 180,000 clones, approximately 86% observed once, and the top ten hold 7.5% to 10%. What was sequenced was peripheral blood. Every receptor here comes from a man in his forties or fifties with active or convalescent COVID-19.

This chain's CDR3 is CASSFTGSSNQPQHF. CDR3 sequence (DNA): TGCGCCAGCAGCTTTACAGGGAGCAGCAATCAGCCCCAGCATTTT. The chain links TRBV5-1 to TRBJ1-5; TRBD1 might be the D (6 bases). CDR1 SGHRS and CDR2 YFSETQ come from the germline V gene. There are 15 residues in the CDR3. Trimming shortened V by 2 bases and J by 1 base, and 10 bases separated the two germline ends.

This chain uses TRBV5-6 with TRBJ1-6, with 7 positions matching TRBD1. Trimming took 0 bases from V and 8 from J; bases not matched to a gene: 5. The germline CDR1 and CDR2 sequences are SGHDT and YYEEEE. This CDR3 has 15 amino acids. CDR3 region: CASSLEWDSHSPLHF. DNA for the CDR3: TGTGCCAGCAGCTTGGAATGGGACAGTCATTCACCCCTCCACTTT.

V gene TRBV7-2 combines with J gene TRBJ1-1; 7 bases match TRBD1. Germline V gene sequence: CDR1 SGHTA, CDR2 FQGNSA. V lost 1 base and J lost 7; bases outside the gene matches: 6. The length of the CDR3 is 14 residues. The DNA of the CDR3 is TGTGCCAGCAGCTTAGGTCGACAGGGCCGTGAAGCTTTCTTT. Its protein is CASSLGRQGREAFF. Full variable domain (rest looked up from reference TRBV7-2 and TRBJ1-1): GAGVSQSPSNKVTEKGKDVELRCDPISGHTALYWYRQSLGQGLEFLIYFQGNSAPDKSGLPSDRFSAERTGGSVSTLTIQRTQQEDSAVYLCASSLGRQGREAFFGQGTRLTVV.

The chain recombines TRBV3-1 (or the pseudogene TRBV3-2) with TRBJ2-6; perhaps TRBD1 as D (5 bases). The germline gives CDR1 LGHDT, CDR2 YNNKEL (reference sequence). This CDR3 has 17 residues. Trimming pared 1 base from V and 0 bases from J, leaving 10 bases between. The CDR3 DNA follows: TGTGCCAGCAGCCAAGGACAGTCCCACTCTGGGGCCAACGTCCTGACTTTC. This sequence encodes CASSQGQSHSGANVLTF.

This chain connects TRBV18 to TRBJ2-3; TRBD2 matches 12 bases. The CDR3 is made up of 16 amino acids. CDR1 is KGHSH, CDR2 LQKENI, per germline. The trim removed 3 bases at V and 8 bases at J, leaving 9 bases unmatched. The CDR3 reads CASSPETSGSVGTQYF. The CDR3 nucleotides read TGTGCCAGCTCACCGGAGACTAGCGGGAGTGTAGGTACGCAGTATTTT.

The CDR3 is CASSLVIAGEGYTF. In DNA form, the CDR3 reads TGCGCCAGCAGCTTGGTGATAGCAGGGGAAGGCTACACCTTC. The chain recombines TRBV5-1 with TRBJ1-2, with TRBD1 as a possible D gene (6 bases). The CDR3 spans 14 residues. Germline V gene sequence: CDR1 SGHRS, CDR2 YFSETQ. V was trimmed by 0 bases and J by 8 bases, leaving 14 bases between them.

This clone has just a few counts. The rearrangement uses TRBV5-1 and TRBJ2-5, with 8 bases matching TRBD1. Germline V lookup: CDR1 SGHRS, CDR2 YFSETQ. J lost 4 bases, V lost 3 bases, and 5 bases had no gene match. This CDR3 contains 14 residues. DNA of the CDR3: TGCGCCAGCAGCTACTCAGGGGGCGGAGAGACCCAGTACTTC. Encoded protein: CASSYSGGGETQYF.

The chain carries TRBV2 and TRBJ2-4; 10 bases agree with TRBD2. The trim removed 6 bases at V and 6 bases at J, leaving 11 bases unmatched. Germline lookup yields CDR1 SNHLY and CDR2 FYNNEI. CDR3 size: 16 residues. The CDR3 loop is CASRYSGSGRGNIQYF. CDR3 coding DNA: TGTGCCAGCAGATATAGCGGGAGCGGGAGGGGAAACATTCAGTACTTC.

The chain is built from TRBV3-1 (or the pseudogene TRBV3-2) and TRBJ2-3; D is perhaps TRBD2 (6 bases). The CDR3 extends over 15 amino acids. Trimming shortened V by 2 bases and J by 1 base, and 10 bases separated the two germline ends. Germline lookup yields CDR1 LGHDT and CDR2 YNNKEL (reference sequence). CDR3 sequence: CASSQSGRRTDTQYF. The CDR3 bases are TGTGCCAGCAGCCAAAGCGGGCGCCGCACAGATACGCAGTATTTT.

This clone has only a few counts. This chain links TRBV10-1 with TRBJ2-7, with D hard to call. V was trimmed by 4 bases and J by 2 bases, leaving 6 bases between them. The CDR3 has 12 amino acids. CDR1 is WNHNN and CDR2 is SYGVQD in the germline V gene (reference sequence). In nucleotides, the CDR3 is TGCGCCAGCAGTGCCACAACCTACGAGCAGTACTTC. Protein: CASSATTYEQYF.

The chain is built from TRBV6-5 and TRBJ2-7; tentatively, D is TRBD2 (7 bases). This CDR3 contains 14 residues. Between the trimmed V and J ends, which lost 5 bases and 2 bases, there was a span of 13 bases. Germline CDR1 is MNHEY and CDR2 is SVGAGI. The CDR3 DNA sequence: TGTGCCAGCAGTCCCAGGGGAGGGACCTACGAGCAGTACTTC. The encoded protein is CASSPRGGTYEQYF.

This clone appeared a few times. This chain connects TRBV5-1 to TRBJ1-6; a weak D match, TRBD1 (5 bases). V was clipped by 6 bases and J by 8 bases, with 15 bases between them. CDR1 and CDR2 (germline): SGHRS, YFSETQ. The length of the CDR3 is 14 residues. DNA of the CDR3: TGCGCCAGCACTAGGGCAGGGATGGATTCACCCCTCCACTTT. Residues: CASTRAGMDSPLHF.

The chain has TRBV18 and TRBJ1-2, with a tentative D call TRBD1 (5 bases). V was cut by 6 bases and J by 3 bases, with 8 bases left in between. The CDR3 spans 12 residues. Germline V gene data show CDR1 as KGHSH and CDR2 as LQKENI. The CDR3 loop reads CASSTGDYGYTF. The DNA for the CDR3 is TGTGCCAGCTCTACAGGCGACTATGGCTACACCTTC.

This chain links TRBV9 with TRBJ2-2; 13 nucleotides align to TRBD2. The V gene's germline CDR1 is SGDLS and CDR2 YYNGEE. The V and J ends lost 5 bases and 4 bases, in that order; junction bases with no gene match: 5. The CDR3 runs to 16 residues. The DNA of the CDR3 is TGTGCCAGCAGAGCCGGGACTAGCGGGACCACCGGGGAGCTGTTTTTT. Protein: CASRAGTSGTTGELFF.

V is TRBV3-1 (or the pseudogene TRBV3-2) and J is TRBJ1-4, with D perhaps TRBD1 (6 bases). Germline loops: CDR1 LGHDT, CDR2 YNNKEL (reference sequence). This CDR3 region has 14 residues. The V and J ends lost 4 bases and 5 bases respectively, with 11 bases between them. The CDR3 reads CASSPQGQNEKLFF. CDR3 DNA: TGTGCCAGCAGCCCACAGGGACAAAATGAAAAACTGTTTTTT.

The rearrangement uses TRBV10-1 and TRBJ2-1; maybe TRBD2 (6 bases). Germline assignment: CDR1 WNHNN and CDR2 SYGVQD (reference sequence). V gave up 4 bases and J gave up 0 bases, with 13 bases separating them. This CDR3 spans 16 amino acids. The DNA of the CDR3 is TGCGCCAGCAGTGCTTCTAGCGCGAGCTCCTACAATGAGCAGTTCTTC. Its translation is CASSASSASSYNEQFF.

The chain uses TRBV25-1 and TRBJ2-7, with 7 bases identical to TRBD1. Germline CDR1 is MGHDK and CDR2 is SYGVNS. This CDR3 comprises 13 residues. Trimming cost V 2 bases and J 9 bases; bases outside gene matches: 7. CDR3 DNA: TGTGCCAGCAGTGAACAAAACCGGGACAGGCAGTACTTC. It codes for CASSEQNRDRQYF.

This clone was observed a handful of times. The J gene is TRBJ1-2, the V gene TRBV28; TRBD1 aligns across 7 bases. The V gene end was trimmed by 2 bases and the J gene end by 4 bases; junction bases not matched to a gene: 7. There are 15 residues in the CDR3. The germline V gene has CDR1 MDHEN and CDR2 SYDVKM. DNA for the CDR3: TGTGCCAGCAGTTTAACAGGGGTGGCGGGCTATGGCTACACCTTC. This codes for CASSLTGVAGYGYTF.

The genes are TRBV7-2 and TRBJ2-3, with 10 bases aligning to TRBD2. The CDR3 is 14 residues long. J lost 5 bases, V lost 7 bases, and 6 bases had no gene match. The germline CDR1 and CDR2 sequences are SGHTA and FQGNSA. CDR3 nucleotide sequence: TGTGCCAGCACTATTGTAGCGGGAGGAGATACGCAGTATTTT. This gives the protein CASTIVAGGDTQYF.

This CDR3 reads CASTGWDLNSPLHF. The CDR3 nucleotides are TGTGCCAGCACTGGTTGGGACTTAAATTCACCCCTCCACTTT. The chain combines TRBV2 with TRBJ1-6, with a tentative D call TRBD1 (5 bases). Germline assignment: CDR1 SNHLY and CDR2 FYNNEI. Trimming took off 7 bases at V and 7 bases at J, with 14 bases between the two ends. The CDR3 extends over 14 amino acids.

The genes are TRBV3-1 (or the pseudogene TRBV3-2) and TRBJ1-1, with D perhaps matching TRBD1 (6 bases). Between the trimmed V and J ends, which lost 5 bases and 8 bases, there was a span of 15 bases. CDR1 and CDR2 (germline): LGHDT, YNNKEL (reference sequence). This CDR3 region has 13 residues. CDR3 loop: CASSSIGGGEAFF. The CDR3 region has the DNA TGTGCCAGCAGCTCCATTGGTGGGGGCGAAGCTTTCTTT.

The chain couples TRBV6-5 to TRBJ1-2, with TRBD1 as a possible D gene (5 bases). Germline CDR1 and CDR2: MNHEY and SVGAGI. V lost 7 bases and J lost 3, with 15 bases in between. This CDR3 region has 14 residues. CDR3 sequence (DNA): TGTGCCAGCAATCTCGGCGGGGCCCACTATGGCTACACCTTC. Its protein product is CASNLGGAHYGYTF.